The entry that follows covers one T cell receptor (beta chain) sequence. The antigen is not known. The assay was immunoSEQ multiplex PCR, and TCRdb's table has in-frame clones only and misses some. The data hold 90,000 to 100,000 clones, with just over 85% observed a single time. These data belong to a study of radiotherapy plus CTLA-4 blockade in lung cancer. Whole-study results and caveats: Reportedly, early blood T cell clone dynamics best predicted response, with interferon-beta.

Alongside CTLA-4 blockade with ipilimumab, patients with chemo-refractory metastatic non-small-cell lung cancer received focal radiation. The CDR3 length is 15 residues. V was clipped by 4 bases and J by 5 bases, with 17 bases between them. CDR1 MDHEN and CDR2 SYDVKM come from the germline V gene. The specimen comprised peripheral blood, sampled from a patient treated with radiotherapy plus ipilimumab. This receptor was obtained from a human donor with non-small cell lung cancer that progressed on radiotherapy plus ipilimumab. The gene calls are TRBV28 and TRBJ2-5; TRBD1 or TRBD2 may be the D gene (5 bases each). The chain's CDR3 is CASSSGAEVRETQYF. The CDR3 coding sequence is TGTGCCAGCAGTTCTGGGGCGGAGGTCAGGGAGACCCAGTACTTC.